A selection of T cell receptor beta chains follows, all from one sample in a study of neurological immune-mediated disorders. A single record per CDR3 protein comes from TCRdb applying MiXCR to the 5' RACE reads. The sample holds 75,000 to 80,000 distinct CDR3 sequences; 5% to 6% are singletons and the top ten take less than 2.5%. The sequenced sample was PBMCs. The receptors were gathered from a woman under 40 with multiple sclerosis. CDR3s include the opening cysteine and the closing phenylalanine or tryptophan. D genes are given only for firm matches. Part of the rows lack a size; the others show once, few, many or a class for expanded clones.

TRBV5-5,TRBD1,TRBJ1-5,many,TGTGCCAGCAGCTTGATTGTCGGGACAGGGCAAAATCAGCCCCAGCATTTT,CASSLIVGTGQNQPQHF
TRBV5-1,TRBD2,TRBJ2-5,many,TGCGCCAGCAGCCCCGGGACTATCCAAGAGACCCAGTACTTC,CASSPGTIQETQYF
TRBV6-6,TRBD1,TRBJ1-1,many,TGTGCCAGCAGTCGGGGACAGCTGAACACTGAAGCTTTCTTT,CASSRGQLNTEAFF
TRBV5-1,NA,TRBJ2-1,few,TGCGCCAGCAGCTTGGACGTGGGGGGCTCCTACAATGAGCAGTTCTTC,CASSLDVGGSYNEQFF
TRBV2,NA,TRBJ2-5,NA,TGTGCCAGCAGTGCTTATTACGGCCAAGAGACCCAGTACTTC,CASSAYYGQETQYF
TRBV12-3/TRBV12-4,NA,TRBJ1-2,few,TGTGCCAGCAGAGAAGACGGAAACTATGGCTACACCTTC,CASREDGNYGYTF
TRBV27,NA,TRBJ2-7,NA,TGTGACAGCAGTACTCACGATGGGACCAGGACCTTC,CDSSTHDGTRTF
TRBV5-6,NA,TRBJ2-3,NA,TGTGCCAGCAGCTTCGGCGGAAACACAGATACGCAGTATTTT,CASSFGGNTDTQYF
TRBV2,NA,TRBJ1-3,many,TGTGCCAGCAGGCTCTCTGGAAACACCATATATTTT,CASRLSGNTIYF
TRBV20-1,NA,TRBJ1-4,many,TGCAGTGCTAGAGGGGGGGCGACTAATGAAAAACTGTTTTTT,CSARGGATNEKLFF
TRBV29-1,NA,TRBJ1-2,NA,TGCAGCGTTGGACAACAGGGAAACGATGGCTACACCTTC,CSVGQQGNDGYTF
TRBV6-5,TRBD1,TRBJ1-1,few,TGTGCCAGCAGACAACTGGGACAGGGTGACACTGAAGCTTTCTTT,CASRQLGQGDTEAFF
TRBV20-1,NA,TRBJ1-1,many,TGCAGTGCCCCCAGGTGGGTGGGAGCTTTCTTT,CSAPRWVGAFF
TRBV20-1,NA,TRBJ2-3,many,TGCAGCGGGGAAGGGGCGGAGGGGGCCACAGATACGCAGTATTTT,CSGEGAEGATDTQYF
TRBV5-1,TRBD1,TRBJ2-3,many,TGCGCCAGCAGCTGGGCCACAGGGGAATCTCTCTTCGGAGATACGCAGTATTTT,CASSWATGESLFGDTQYF
TRBV29-1,NA,TRBJ1-1,many,TGCAGCGTTCGAGGACGGGGGAGGGACACTGAAGCTTTCTTT,CSVRGRGRDTEAFF
TRBV4-1,NA,TRBJ1-6,many,TGCGCCAGCAGCCAAGATGGTCGGGGGCGACGAGTGGCATCACCCCTCCACTTT,CASSQDGRGRRVASPLHF
TRBV5-1,TRBD2,TRBJ2-7,many,TGCGCCAGCAGCCGGACTAGCGGGGATACCTACGAGCAGTACTTC,CASSRTSGDTYEQYF
TRBV27,TRBD2,TRBJ2-4,many,TGTGCCAGCAGTCTCCGCGGGGGGATTGGAAACATTCAGTACTTC,CASSLRGGIGNIQYF
TRBV6-5,NA,TRBJ1-1,NA,TGTGCCAGCGGAGAGGGGGGCGTCACTGAAGCTTTCTTT,CASGEGGVTEAFF
TRBV20-1,NA,TRBJ2-7,many,TGCAGTGCTAGAGTAAGGGCCTCCTACGAGCAGTACTTC,CSARVRASYEQYF
TRBV29-1,TRBD1,TRBJ1-1,few,TGCAGCGTTGTGAGACTAGGACAGGGGGGACTTGAAGCTTTCTTT,CSVVRLGQGGLEAFF
TRBV20-1,TRBD1,TRBJ2-3,NA,TGCAGTGCTAGCCGGGACAGCGCCAAAACGCAGTATTTT,CSASRDSAKTQYF
TRBV20-1,TRBD2,TRBJ2-3,few,TGCAGTGCTCCCCAGATCAGCGGGGGGTTGGGAGATACGCAGTATTTT,CSAPQISGGLGDTQYF
TRBV12-3/TRBV12-4,TRBD2,TRBJ2-1,many,TGTGCCAGCAGCCTGGGACTAGCGGGAGGCTATGAGCAGTTCTTC,CASSLGLAGGYEQFF
TRBV5-6,TRBD1,TRBJ1-1,many,TGTGCCAGCAGCCCCTCGGGACAGGAATTGAACACTGAAGCTTTCTTT,CASSPSGQELNTEAFF
TRBV20-1,NA,TRBJ1-1,NA,TGCAGTGCTAGTCGGGCAGGGAGAAACACTGAAGCTTTCTTT,CSASRAGRNTEAFF
TRBV20-1,NA,TRBJ1-6,many,TGCAGTGCTAGACGGGAGAGCTCCTATAATTCACCCCTCCACTTT,CSARRESSYNSPLHF
TRBV12-3/TRBV12-4,NA,TRBJ2-1,many,TGTGCCAGCAGTCCGAGCTCCTACAATGAGCAGTTCTTC,CASSPSSYNEQFF
TRBV20-1,NA,TRBJ2-3,NA,TGCAGTGCTAGGCGTGGCCCCCCGGGGGATACGCAGTATTTT,CSARRGPPGDTQYF
TRBV5-1,TRBD2,TRBJ2-2,many,TGCGCCAGCAGCGAGCAGACTAGCGGGAGTGGGGAGCTGTTTTTT,CASSEQTSGSGELFF
TRBV27,NA,TRBJ2-3,NA,TGTGCCAGCACCCGCTCTCTAGCTCAAATTGACACAGATACGCAGTATTTT,CASTRSLAQIDTDTQYF
TRBV18,TRBD1,TRBJ2-3,many,TGTGCCAGCTCACCAAGGGACAGGGTTACAGATACGCAGTATTTT,CASSPRDRVTDTQYF
TRBV20-1,TRBD2,TRBJ2-7,few,TGCAGTGCCCTATCTACTAGCGGGACTTCCTACGAGCAGTACTTC,CSALSTSGTSYEQYF
TRBV20-1,TRBD1,TRBJ2-5,many,TGCAGTGCCCAGAGGTGGGGACAGGGGAAAGAGACCCAGTACTTC,CSAQRWGQGKETQYF